What follows describes a single T cell receptor beta chain. This specimen belongs to a study of T cell changes during pregnancy in multiple sclerosis. The data were produced by immunoSEQ multiplex PCR, yet TCRdb's version contains in-frame clones alone and is incomplete. The table records about 59,000 clones, 90% to 95% of them present only once. With V trimmed by 7 bases and J by 6 bases, 7 bases remained unmatched. The germline gives CDR1 SGHRS, CDR2 YFSETQ. The CDR3 has 14 residues. The TCR originated in a female donor in good health, enrolled as a control in a pregnancy study. Sequenced material: peripheral blood, taken in the third trimester of pregnancy. This chain uses TRBV5-1 with TRBJ2-1; the match to TRBD2 covers 10 bases. The CDR3 coding sequence is TGCGCCAGCCACAACGGACTAGCGGTCAATGAGCAGTTCTTC. Translation gives CASHNGLAVNEQFF.